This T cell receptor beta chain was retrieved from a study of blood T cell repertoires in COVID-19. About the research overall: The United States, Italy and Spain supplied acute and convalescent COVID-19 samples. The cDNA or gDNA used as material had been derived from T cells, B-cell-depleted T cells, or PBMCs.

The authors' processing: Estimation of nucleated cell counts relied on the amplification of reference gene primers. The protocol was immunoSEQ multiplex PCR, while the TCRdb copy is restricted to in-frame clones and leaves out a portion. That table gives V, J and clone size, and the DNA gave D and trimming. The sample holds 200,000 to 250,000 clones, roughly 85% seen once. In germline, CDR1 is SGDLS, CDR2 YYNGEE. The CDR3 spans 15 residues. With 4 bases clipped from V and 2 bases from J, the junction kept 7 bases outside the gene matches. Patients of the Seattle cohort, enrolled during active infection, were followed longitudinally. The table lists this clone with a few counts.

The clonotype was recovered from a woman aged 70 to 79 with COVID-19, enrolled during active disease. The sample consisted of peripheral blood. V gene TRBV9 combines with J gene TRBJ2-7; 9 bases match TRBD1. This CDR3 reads CASSLDRDRAYEQYF. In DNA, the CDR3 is TGTGCCAGCAGCTTGGACCGGGACAGGGCCTACGAGCAGTACTTC.